This T cell receptor beta chain stems from a study of T cell responses to AZD1222 COVID-19 vaccine. Study-wide results and limits: As reported, nearly half of all spike-specific TCRs target variant regions that are unmutated.

Method: immunoSEQ multiplex PCR; TCRdb's copy keeps in-frame clones and lacks some. The table includes 70,000 to 75,000 clones, around 80% detected once. This clone showed up just once. Its target is unknown. Trimming shortened V by 0 bases and J by 8 bases, and 19 bases separated the two germline ends. The CDR3 is made up of 15 amino acids. In germline, CDR1 is GTSNPN, CDR2 SVGIG (reference sequence). The rearrangement uses TRBV30 and TRBJ1-2; tentatively, D is TRBD1 (5 bases). The source is an adult who received the AZD1222 COVID-19 vaccine. Sequencing used peripheral blood, obtained 28 days after the second AZD1222 dose. The CDR3 coding sequence is TGTGCCTGGAGTGTAACCTCCGGGGACGTTCGAGGCTACACCTTC. Translated: CAWSVTSGDVRGYTF.